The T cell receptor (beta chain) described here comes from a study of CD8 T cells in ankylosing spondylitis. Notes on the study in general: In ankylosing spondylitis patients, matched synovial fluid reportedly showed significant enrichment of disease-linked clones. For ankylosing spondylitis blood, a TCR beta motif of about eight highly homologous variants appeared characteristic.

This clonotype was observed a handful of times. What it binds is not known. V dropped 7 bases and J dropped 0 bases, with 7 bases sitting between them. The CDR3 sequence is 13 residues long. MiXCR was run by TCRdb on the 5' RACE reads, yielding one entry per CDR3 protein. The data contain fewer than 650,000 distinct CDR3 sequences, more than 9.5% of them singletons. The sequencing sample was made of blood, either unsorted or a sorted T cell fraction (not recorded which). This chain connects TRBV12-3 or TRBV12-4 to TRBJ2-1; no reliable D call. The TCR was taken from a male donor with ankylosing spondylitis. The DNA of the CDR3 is TGTGCCAGCAACCCGAACTCCTACAATGAGCAGTTCTTC. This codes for CASNPNSYNEQFF.